The 29 T cell receptor beta chains below come from one sample, sequenced in a study of OX40 agonist ivuxolimab in advanced cancers. Only in-frame clones appear in the TCRdb table, and some are missing; sequencing was by immunoSEQ multiplex PCR. The table includes tens of thousands of clones, around 86% detected once. This specimen was CD4+ or CD8+ T cells sorted from blood, taken in a trial of the OX40 agonist ivuxolimab. These receptors were collected from an adult with an advanced solid tumor such as melanoma, head and neck, liver or kidney cancer.

The chain combines TRBV7-8 with TRBJ2-5; the D is unclear. From germline, CDR1 is SGHVS and CDR2 FQNEAQ. The V end lost 0 bases, the J end lost 3 bases, and 11 bases lay between the germline ends. The CDR3 covers 15 residues. In nucleotides, the CDR3 is TGTGCCAGCAGCTTAGCGGCGCAGGTTGAAGAGACCCAGTACTTC. It yields the protein CASSLAAQVEETQYF.

This clone occurred many times. The chain joins TRBV7-1 to TRBJ1-2; D not certain. TRBV7-1 is placed among ORFs of uncertain function. CDR3 length: 12 residues. V was clipped by 5 bases and J by 3 bases, with 7 bases between them. CDR3: CASSPNDYGYTF. CDR3 bases: TGTGCCAGCAGCCCAAATGACTATGGCTACACCTTC.

This clone appeared once. The gene calls are TRBV5-4 and TRBJ1-1, with 7 bases identical to TRBD1. Germline trimming cut 6 bases from V and 3 bases from J; bases unmatched to any gene: 8. From germline, CDR1 is SGHNT and CDR2 YYREEE (reference sequence). This CDR3 is built from 14 residues. DNA of the CDR3: TGTGCCAGCACCCTACAGGGGTATGACACTGAAGCTTTCTTT. This codes for CASTLQGYDTEAFF.

V and J are TRBV14 and TRBJ2-7; 7 bases line up with TRBD1. Germline V lookup: CDR1 SGHDN, CDR2 FVKESK. V shed 4 bases, J shed 4 bases, and the junction held 4 bases outside the gene matches. There are 13 residues in the CDR3. CDR3 region: CASSLVQGYEQYF. DNA of the CDR3: TGTGCCAGCAGCCTAGTACAGGGGTACGAGCAGTACTTC. Together with reference TRBV14 and TRBJ2-7, the CDR3 gives the full variable domain: EAGVTQFPSHSVIEKGQTVTLRCDPISGHDNLYWYRRVMGKEIKFLLHFVKESKQDESGMPNNRFLAERTGGTYSTLKVQPAELEDSGVYFCASSLVQGYEQYFGPGTRLTVT.

J is TRBJ1-6 and V is TRBV7-9; D may be TRBD1 (5 bases). The CDR3 has 17 amino acids. Germline assignment: CDR1 SEHNR and CDR2 FQNEAQ (reference sequence). Trimming took 4 bases from V and 0 from J, leaving 13 bases between them. The CDR3 region has the DNA TGTGCCAGCAGCTCCAGGGATTTCTTCTCCTATAATTCACCCCTCCACTTT. Protein product: CASSSRDFFSYNSPLHF.

The chain carries TRBV7-7 and TRBJ2-5; 9 nucleotides agree with TRBD1. The J segment lost 4 bases and the V segment lost 5 bases, leaving 8 bases of the junction unmatched. This CDR3 region has 15 residues. Germline CDR1 reads SSHAT; CDR2 reads FNYEAQ (reference sequence). In DNA form, the CDR3 reads TGTGCCAGCAGCACCACAGGGGGCGACGGAGAGACCCAGTACTTC. This sequence encodes CASSTTGGDGETQYF.

V is TRBV27 and J is TRBJ2-3; the D is unclear. V lost 5 bases, J lost 1 base, and 13 bases lay in between. In germline, CDR1 is MNHEY, CDR2 SMNVEV (reference sequence). The CDR3 has 15 residues. CDR3 sequence: CASSTYLSGTDTQYF. The CDR3 DNA follows: TGTGCCAGCAGTACCTATCTCTCCGGCACAGATACGCAGTATTTT.

V gene TRBV9 combines with J gene TRBJ2-1, with D tentatively TRBD1 (6 bases). This CDR3 contains 15 residues. Germline V gene sequence: CDR1 SGDLS, CDR2 YYNGEE. The V end was cut by 5 bases, the J end by 10 bases, with 22 bases between. The CDR3 region has the DNA TGTGCCAGCAGAGAAGTGGGACACTCCGACGGGGAGCAGTTCTTC. Translating it yields CASREVGHSDGEQFF.

The rearrangement uses TRBV4-2 and TRBJ2-3, with TRBD1 matching 8 bases. Germline-derived CDR1 and CDR2 are LGHNA and YNFKEQ. The CDR3 length is 14 residues. J was trimmed by 5 bases and V by 4 bases; bases with no gene match: 5. This chain's CDR3 is CASSPGQAEDTQYF. For the CDR3, the DNA is TGTGCCAGCAGCCCGGGACAGGCCGAAGATACGCAGTATTTT.

J is TRBJ2-4 and V is TRBV25-1, with a tentative D call TRBD2 (6 bases). V was cut by 5 bases and J by 8 bases, with 7 bases left in between. Germline V lookup: CDR1 MGHDK, CDR2 SYGVNS. The CDR3 consists of 11 residues. CDR3 DNA: TGTGCCAGCAGTTCGGGGGACATTCAGTACTTC. As protein: CASSSGDIQYF.

The chain joins TRBV29-1 to TRBJ2-2; D unresolved. Germline assignment: CDR1 SQVTM and CDR2 ANQGSEA. This CDR3 contains 12 residues. V was clipped by 6 bases and J by 4 bases, with 9 bases between them. The CDR3 nucleotides are TGCAGCGTAGAAATGGGCACCGGGGAGCTGTTTTTT. It is translated as CSVEMGTGELFF.

The CDR3 protein is CASSFWRVSDTGELFF. Here the CDR3 DNA reads TGTGCCAGCAGCTTCTGGCGGGTCAGTGACACCGGGGAGCTGTTTTTT. The chain uses TRBV7-6 and TRBJ2-2; a weak D match, TRBD2 (5 bases). CDR1 is SGHVS and CDR2 is FNYEAQ in the germline V gene. Deletions cut 3 bases from V and 3 bases from J, with 14 bases between. The CDR3 consists of 16 residues.

The V call is TRBV11-2, the J call TRBJ2-2, with no clear D. V lost 5 bases and J 8 bases, leaving 9 bases between the germline ends. The CDR3 sequence is 12 residues long. Germline CDR1 reads SGHAT; CDR2 reads FQNNGV. The CDR3 here is CASSTTSGELFF. The CDR3 DNA follows: TGTGCCAGCAGCACGACTTCTGGGGAGCTGTTTTTT.

The V and J genes are TRBV7-9 and TRBJ2-3; the D is unclear. V was pared by 5 bases and J by 1 base, with 10 bases between. The CDR3 length is 14 residues. CDR1 and CDR2 (germline): SEHNR, FQNEAQ (reference sequence). The chain's CDR3 is CASSRPQGTDTQYF. CDR3 DNA sequence: TGTGCCAGCAGCCGACCGCAGGGCACAGATACGCAGTATTTT.

The chain is built from TRBV6-1 and TRBJ2-1; no clear D. V lost 8 bases to trimming and J lost 0 bases, with 11 bases between them. Germline CDR1 reads MNHNS; CDR2 reads SASEGT. This CDR3 is 14 amino acids long. The CDR3 DNA is TGTGCCAGCGTAGTACAGCCCTCCTACAATGAGCAGTTCTTC. It is translated as CASVVQPSYNEQFF.

The chain links TRBV19 to TRBJ1-5, with D maybe TRBD1 (5 bases). Germline V gene lookup returns CDR1 LNHDA and CDR2 SQIVND (reference sequence). The CDR3 is 15 amino acids. V lost 1 base, J lost 6 bases, and 13 bases lay in between. The CDR3 loop is CASSIVGGDSQPQHF. The CDR3 DNA reads TGTGCCAGTAGTATAGTAGGAGGGGATAGTCAGCCCCAGCATTTT.

This clone was seen just once. The chain recombines TRBV27 with TRBJ2-7; tentatively, D is TRBD1 (6 bases). The CDR3 contains 13 residues. In germline, CDR1 is MNHEY, CDR2 SMNVEV (reference sequence). V was trimmed by 4 bases and J by 3 bases, leaving 10 bases between them. The CDR3 loop reads CASSSGHLYEQYF. The DNA for the CDR3 is TGTGCCAGCAGTTCGGGACACCTCTACGAGCAGTACTTC.

DNA of the CDR3: TGTGCCAGCAGCCAGTCCCCGGAGACCCAGTACTTC. This codes for CASSQSPETQYF. The gene calls are TRBV7-9 and TRBJ2-5; D unresolved. There are 12 residues in the CDR3. Germline CDR1 SEHNR, CDR2 FQNEAQ (reference sequence). V was cut by 5 bases and J by 5 bases, with 9 bases left in between.

This clone was detected once. The chain uses TRBV5-4 and TRBJ1-2, with 10 bases identical to TRBD1. Germline V gene data show CDR1 as SGHNT and CDR2 as YYREEE (reference sequence). This CDR3 spans 17 amino acids. The J segment lost 8 bases and the V segment lost 6 bases, leaving 19 bases of the junction unmatched. CDR3: CASTELTGGYAVGGYTF. CDR3 in DNA: TGTGCCAGCACTGAACTGACAGGGGGCTACGCCGTGGGAGGCTACACCTTC.

The chain links TRBV20-1 to TRBJ2-3; perhaps D is TRBD1 or TRBD2 (5 bases each). The CDR3 loop spans 11 amino acids. The germline gives CDR1 DFQATT, CDR2 SNEGSKA (reference sequence). V lost 3 bases and J lost 11, with 12 bases in between. The CDR3 nucleotides read TGCAGTGCTAGGCTCACGAGGGGGCAGTATTTT. Amino acids: CSARLTRGQYF.

V is TRBV10-3 and J is TRBJ2-7, with D perhaps TRBD1 (6 bases). The CDR3 runs to 14 residues. Germline loops: CDR1 ENHRY, CDR2 SYGVKD. V was clipped by 3 bases and J by 1 base, with 10 bases between them. The CDR3 DNA sequence: TGTGCCATCAGTGACTCGGGACAATCCTACGAGCAGTACTTC. Residues: CAISDSGQSYEQYF.

The count of this clone is one. This rearrangement joins TRBV28 to TRBJ2-3; D is unresolved. The CDR3 has 14 residues. Trimming left V 3 bases short and J 0 bases short, with 7 bases between. Germline V gives CDR1 MDHEN, CDR2 SYDVKM. The CDR3 sequence: CASSFLKSTDTQYF. CDR3 sequence (DNA): TGTGCCAGCAGTTTCCTGAAGAGCACAGATACGCAGTATTTT. The full variable domain, with the rest looked up from reference TRBV28 and TRBJ2-3, is DVKVTQSSRYLVKRTGEKVFLECVQDMDHENMFWYRQDPGLGLRLIYFSYDVKMKEKGDIPEGYSVSREKKERFSLILESASTNQTSMYLCASSFLKSTDTQYFGPGTRLTVL.

The chain couples TRBV7-9 to TRBJ2-5; 11 nucleotides align to TRBD1. The CDR3 loop spans 15 amino acids. Per germline, CDR1 SEHNR and CDR2 FQNEAQ (reference sequence). Trimming cost V 4 bases and J 4 bases; bases outside gene matches: 5. CDR3 DNA: TGTGCCAGCAGCTCCCGGGACAGGGGGGGAGAGACCCAGTACTTC. It is translated as CASSSRDRGGETQYF.

This rearrangement joins TRBV5-6 to TRBJ2-7; possibly TRBD2 for D (6 bases). In germline, CDR1 is SGHDT, CDR2 YYEEEE. The V end was cut by 2 bases, the J end by 2 bases, with 11 bases between. This CDR3 contains 14 residues. The CDR3, as DNA: TGTGCCAGCAGCTTCTCCGGGGGTGCCTACGAGCAGTACTTC. This gives the protein CASSFSGGAYEQYF.

V and J are TRBV11-2 and TRBJ2-1, with 8 bases fitting TRBD2. V dropped 6 bases and J dropped 6; count of bases not matched to a gene: 10. The length of the CDR3 is 15 residues. Germline V gives CDR1 SGHAT, CDR2 FQNNGV. The chain's CDR3 is CASSKAGEGFNEQFF. The CDR3 DNA reads TGTGCCAGCAGTAAAGCGGGGGAAGGCTTCAATGAGCAGTTCTTC.

V is TRBV7-9 and J is TRBJ2-7; D is perhaps TRBD1 (5 bases). The V end was cut by 4 bases, the J end by 2 bases, with 15 bases between. The CDR3 has 15 residues. Germline V gene sequence: CDR1 SEHNR, CDR2 FQNEAQ (reference sequence). The CDR3 is CASSSGHSAPYEQYF. The CDR3, as DNA: TGTGCCAGCAGCTCCGGACATTCAGCCCCCTACGAGCAGTACTTC.

The chain uses TRBV29-1 and TRBJ1-5; a weak D match, TRBD1 (5 bases). The germline gives CDR1 SQVTM, CDR2 ANQGSEA. The CDR3 is 12 amino acids. V was pared by 1 base and J by 7 bases, with 8 bases between. The CDR3 loop reads CSVEVGGQPQHF. In nucleotides, the CDR3 is TGCAGCGTTGAAGTCGGGGGGCAGCCCCAGCATTTT.

The V call is TRBV29-1, the J call TRBJ2-2; tentatively, D is TRBD1 (5 bases). This CDR3 has 15 amino acids. Per germline, CDR1 SQVTM and CDR2 ANQGSEA. Trimming took off 0 bases at V and 5 bases at J, with 13 bases between the two ends. CDR3 in DNA: TGCAGCGTTGAAGACCCCAGGGCGAGGACCGGGGAGCTGTTTTTT. Encoded protein: CSVEDPRARTGELFF.

The V and J genes are TRBV7-9 and TRBJ2-1; 7 nucleotides agree with TRBD2. Germline values: CDR1 SEHNR, CDR2 FQNEAQ (reference sequence). V was pared by 8 bases and J by 9 bases, with 7 bases of the junction left unmatched. The CDR3 spans 12 residues. The CDR3 spells CASVAGDGEQFF. CDR3 nucleotide sequence: TGTGCCAGCGTTGCGGGGGACGGTGAGCAGTTCTTC.